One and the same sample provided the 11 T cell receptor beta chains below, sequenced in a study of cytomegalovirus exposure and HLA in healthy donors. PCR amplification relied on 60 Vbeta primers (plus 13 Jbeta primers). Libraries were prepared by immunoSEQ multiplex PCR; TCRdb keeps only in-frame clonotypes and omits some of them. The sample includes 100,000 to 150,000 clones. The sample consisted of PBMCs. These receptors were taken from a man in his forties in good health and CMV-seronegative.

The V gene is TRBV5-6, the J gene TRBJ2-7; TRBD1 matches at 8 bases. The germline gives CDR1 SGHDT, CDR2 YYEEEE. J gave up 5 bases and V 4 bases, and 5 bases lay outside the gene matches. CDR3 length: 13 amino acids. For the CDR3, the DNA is TGTGCCAGCAGCCGACAGGGGTCGAACGAGCAGTACTTC. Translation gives CASSRQGSNEQYF.

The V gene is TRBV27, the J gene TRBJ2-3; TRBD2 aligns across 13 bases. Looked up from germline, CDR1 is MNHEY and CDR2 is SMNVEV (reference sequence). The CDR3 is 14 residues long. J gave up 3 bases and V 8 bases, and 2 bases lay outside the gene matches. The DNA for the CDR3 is TGTGCCAGCCGACTAGCGGGAGGAACAGATACGCAGTATTTT. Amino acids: CASRLAGGTDTQYF.

The CDR3 bases are TGTGCCAGTAGTATAAGGTCAGGGTCAGATACGCAGTATTTT. Its protein product is CASSIRSGSDTQYF. The V call is TRBV19, the J call TRBJ2-3, with D possibly matching TRBD1 (5 bases). The CDR3 extends over 14 amino acids. Per germline, CDR1 LNHDA and CDR2 SQIVND (reference sequence). V lost 2 bases to trimming and J lost 4 bases, with 10 bases between them.

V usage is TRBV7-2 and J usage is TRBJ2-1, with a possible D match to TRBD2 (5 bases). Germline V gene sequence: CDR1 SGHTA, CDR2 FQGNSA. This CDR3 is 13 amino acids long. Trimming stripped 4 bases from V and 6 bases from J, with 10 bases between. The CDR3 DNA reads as TGTGCCAGCAGCTCTCAGCGGCCCAATGAGCAGTTCTTC. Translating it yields CASSSQRPNEQFF.

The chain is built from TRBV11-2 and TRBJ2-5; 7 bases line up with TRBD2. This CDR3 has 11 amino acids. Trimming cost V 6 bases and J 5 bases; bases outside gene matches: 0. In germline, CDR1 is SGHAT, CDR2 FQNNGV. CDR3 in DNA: TGTGCCAGCAGGCGGGGGGAGACCCAGTACTTC. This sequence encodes CASRRGETQYF.

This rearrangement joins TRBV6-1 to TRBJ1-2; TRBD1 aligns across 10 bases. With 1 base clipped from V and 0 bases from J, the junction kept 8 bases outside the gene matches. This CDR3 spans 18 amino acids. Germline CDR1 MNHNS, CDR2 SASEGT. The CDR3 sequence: CASSEVPGQGKANYGYTF. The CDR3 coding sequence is TGTGCCAGCAGTGAAGTTCCGGGACAGGGGAAAGCTAACTATGGCTACACCTTC.

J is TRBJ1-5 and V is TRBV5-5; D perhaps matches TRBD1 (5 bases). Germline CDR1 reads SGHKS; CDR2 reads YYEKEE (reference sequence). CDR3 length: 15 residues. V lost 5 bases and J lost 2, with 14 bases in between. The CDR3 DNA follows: TGTGCCAGCAGACTGGACGGGGGGGGCAATCAGCCCCAGCATTTT. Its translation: CASRLDGGGNQPQHF.

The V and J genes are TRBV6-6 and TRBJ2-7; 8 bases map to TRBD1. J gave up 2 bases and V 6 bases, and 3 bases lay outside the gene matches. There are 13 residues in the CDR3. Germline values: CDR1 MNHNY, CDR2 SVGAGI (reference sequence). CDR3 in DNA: TGTGCCAGCAGGGGACAGGCAACCTACGAGCAGTACTTC. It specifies CASRGQATYEQYF.

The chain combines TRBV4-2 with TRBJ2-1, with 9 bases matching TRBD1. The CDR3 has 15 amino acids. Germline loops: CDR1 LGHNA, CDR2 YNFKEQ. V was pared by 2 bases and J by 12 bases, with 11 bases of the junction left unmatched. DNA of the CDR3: TGTGCCAGCAGCCAACTAACAGGGGGCCTATGGATGCAGTTCTTC. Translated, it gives CASSQLTGGLWMQFF.

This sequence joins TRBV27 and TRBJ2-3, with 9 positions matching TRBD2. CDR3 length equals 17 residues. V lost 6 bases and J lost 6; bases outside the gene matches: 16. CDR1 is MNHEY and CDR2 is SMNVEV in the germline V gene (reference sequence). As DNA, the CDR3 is TGTGCCAGCAGCTTACTGTACCTAGCGGGGACTTCTGATACGCAGTATTTT. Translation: CASSLLYLAGTSDTQYF.

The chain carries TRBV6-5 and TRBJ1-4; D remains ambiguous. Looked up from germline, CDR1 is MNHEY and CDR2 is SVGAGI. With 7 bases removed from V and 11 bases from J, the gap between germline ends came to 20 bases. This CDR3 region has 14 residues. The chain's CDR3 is CASKMDAFSGKLFF. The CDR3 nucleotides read TGTGCCAGCAAAATGGACGCCTTCTCGGGGAAACTGTTTTTT.